This record looks at one T cell receptor (beta chain) sequence and its context. The sample originates from a study of shared clonotypes between healthy human individuals. Overall study context: Donors consisted of two women and three men between 18 and 49. Each donor contributed plates that comprised three CD4 naive, three CD4 memory, two CD8 naive and one CD8 memory.

Sequenced by immunoSEQ multiplex PCR; TCRdb stores in-frame clones only, minus some. Here the sample spans more than 1.2 million clones, approximately 98.5% being singletons. Germline CDR1 and CDR2: LNHNV and YYDKDF (reference sequence). V lost 1 base, J lost 6 bases, and 10 bases lay in between. This CDR3 comprises 13 residues. Donation came from healthy HIV-negative adults that had no recent acute infections or vaccinations. This TCR derives from a man aged 25-45 years in good health. Specimen: naive CD4+ T cells sorted from blood. Subset reported: CD45RA+ positively selected. The chain links TRBV15 to TRBJ2-7; tentative D call: TRBD2 (5 bases). The CDR3, as DNA: TGTGCCACCAGCAGAGTACTAGTATCCGAGCAGTACTTC. Protein: CATSRVLVSEQYF. The full variable domain, in which reference TRBV15 and TRBJ2-7 provide the parts outside the CDR3, is DAMVIQNPRYQVTQFGKPVTLSCSQTLNHNVMYWYQQKSSQAPKLLFHYYDKDFNNEADTPDNFQSRRPNTSFCFLDIRSPGLGDTAMYLCATSRVLVSEQYFGPGTRLTVT.